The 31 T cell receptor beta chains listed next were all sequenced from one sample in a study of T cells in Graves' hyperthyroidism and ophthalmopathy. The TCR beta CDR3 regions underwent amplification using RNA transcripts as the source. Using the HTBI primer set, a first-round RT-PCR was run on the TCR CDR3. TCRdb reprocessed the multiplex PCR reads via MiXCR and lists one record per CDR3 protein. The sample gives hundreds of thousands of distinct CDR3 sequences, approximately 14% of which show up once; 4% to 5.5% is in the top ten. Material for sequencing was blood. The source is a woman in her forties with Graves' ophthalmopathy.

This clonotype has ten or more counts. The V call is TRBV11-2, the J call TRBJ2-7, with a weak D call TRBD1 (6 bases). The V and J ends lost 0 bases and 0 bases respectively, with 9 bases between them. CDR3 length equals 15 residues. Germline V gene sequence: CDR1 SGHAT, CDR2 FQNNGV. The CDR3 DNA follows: TGTGCCAGCAGCTTAGAAGGGGGACGCTCCTACGAGCAGTACTTC. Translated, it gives CASSLEGGRSYEQYF.

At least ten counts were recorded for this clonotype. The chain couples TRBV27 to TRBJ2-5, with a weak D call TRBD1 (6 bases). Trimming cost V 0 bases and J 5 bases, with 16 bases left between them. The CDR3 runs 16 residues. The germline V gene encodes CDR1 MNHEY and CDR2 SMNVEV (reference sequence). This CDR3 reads CASSLSRDKGKETQYF. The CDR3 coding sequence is TGTGCCAGCAGTTTATCTAGGGACAAGGGGAAGGAGACCCAGTACTTC.

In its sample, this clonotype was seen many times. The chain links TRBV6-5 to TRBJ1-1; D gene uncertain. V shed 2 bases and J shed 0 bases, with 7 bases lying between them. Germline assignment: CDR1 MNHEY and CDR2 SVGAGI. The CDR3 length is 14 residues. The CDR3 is CASSYVGLNTEAFF. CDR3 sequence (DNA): TGTGCCAGCAGTTACGTTGGTCTGAACACTGAAGCTTTCTTT.

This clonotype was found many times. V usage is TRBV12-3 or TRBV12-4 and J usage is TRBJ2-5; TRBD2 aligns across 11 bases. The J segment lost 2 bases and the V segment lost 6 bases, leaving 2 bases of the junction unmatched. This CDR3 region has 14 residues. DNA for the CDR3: TGTGCCAGCAGCGGGACTAGCGGTCAAGAGACCCAGTACTTC. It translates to CASSGTSGQETQYF.

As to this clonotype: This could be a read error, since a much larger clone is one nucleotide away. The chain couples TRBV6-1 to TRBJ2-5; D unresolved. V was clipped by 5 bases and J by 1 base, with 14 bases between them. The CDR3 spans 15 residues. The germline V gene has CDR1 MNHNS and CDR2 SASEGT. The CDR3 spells CASSQEDSSQETQYF. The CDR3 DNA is TGTGCCAGCAGTCAGGAAGACTCATCCCAAGAGACCCAGTACTTC.

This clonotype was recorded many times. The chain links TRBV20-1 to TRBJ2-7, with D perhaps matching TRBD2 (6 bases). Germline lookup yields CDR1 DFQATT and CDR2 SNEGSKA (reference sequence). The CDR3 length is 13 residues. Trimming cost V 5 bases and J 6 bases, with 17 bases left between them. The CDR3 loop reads CSADRLVAGEQYF. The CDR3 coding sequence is TGCAGTGCTGACAGACTAGTCGCTGGCGAGCAGTACTTC.

CDR3 nucleotide sequence: TGTGCCAGCAGTGAACCAGGGTACGGCTACACCTTC. The encoded protein is CASSEPGYGYTF. The chain employs TRBV6-1 and TRBJ1-2; perhaps TRBD1 as D (5 bases). Germline assignment: CDR1 MNHNS and CDR2 SASEGT. This CDR3 has 12 residues. Trimming left V 2 bases short and J 8 bases short, with 9 bases between.

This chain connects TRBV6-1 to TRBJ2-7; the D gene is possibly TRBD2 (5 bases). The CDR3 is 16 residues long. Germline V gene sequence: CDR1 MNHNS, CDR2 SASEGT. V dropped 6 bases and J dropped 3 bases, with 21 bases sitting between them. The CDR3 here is CASRPTEAEDHYEQYF. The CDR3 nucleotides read TGTGCCAGCAGACCGACCGAAGCGGAAGACCACTACGAGCAGTACTTC.

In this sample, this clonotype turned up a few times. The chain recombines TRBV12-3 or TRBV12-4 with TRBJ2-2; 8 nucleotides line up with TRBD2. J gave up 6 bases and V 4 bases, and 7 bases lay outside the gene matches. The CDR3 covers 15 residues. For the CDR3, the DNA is TGTGCCAGCAGTTCCAGCGGGAGTCGACCCGGGGAGCTGTTTTTT. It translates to CASSSSGSRPGELFF.

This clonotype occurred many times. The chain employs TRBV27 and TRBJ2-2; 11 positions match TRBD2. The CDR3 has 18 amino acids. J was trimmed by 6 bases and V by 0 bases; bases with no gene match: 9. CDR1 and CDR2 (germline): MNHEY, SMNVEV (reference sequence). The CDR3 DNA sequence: TGTGCCAGCAGTTTATCAGAGGTAGCGGGAGGGCCTTCCGGGGAGCTGTTTTTT. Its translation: CASSLSEVAGGPSGELFF.

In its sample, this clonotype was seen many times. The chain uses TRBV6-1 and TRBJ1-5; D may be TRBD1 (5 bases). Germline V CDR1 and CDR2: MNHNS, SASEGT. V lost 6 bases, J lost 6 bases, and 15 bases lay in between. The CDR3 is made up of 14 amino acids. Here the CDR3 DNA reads TGTGCCAGCAGCCCTGGGGGGTCGACTCAGCCCCAGCATTTT. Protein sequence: CASSPGGSTQPQHF.

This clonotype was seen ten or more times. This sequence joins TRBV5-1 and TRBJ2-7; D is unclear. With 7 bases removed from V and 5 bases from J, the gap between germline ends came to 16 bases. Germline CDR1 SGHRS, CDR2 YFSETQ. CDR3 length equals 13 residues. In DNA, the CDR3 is TGCGCCAGCCGGGTAACAAGAGAAAACGAGCAGTACTTC. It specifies CASRVTRENEQYF.

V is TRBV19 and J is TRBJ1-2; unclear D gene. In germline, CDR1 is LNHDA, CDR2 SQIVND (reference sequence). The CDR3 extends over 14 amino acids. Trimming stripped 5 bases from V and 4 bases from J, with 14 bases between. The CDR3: CASSWERTSYGYTF. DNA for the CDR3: TGTGCCAGTAGTTGGGAGAGGACTAGCTATGGCTACACCTTC.

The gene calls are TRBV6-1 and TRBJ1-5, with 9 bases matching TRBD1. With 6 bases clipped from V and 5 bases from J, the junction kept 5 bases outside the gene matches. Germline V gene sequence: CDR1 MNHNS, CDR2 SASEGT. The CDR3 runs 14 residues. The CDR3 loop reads CASSPGTGHQPQHF. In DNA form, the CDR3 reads TGTGCCAGCAGCCCCGGGACAGGGCATCAGCCCCAGCATTTT.

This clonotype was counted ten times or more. In DNA form, the CDR3 reads TGTGCCAGCGATGGGAACTATGGCTACACCTTC. Its protein product is CASDGNYGYTF. The chain links TRBV19 to TRBJ1-2, with D uncertain. Deletions cut 9 bases from V and 2 bases from J, with 7 bases between. The germline V gene encodes CDR1 LNHDA and CDR2 SQIVND (reference sequence). The CDR3 has 11 residues. The variable domain in full, with the rest retrieved from reference TRBV19 and TRBJ1-2, is DGGITQSPKYLFRKEGQNVTLSCEQNLNHDAMYWYRQDPGQGLRLIYYSQIVNDFQKGDIAEGYSVSREKKESFPLTVTSAQKNPTAFYLCASDGNYGYTFGSGTRLTVV.

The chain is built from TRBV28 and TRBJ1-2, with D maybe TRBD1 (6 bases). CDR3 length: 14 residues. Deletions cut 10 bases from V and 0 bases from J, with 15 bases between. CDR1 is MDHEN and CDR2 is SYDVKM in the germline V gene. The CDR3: CATQQGLPNYGYTF. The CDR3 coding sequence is TGTGCCACCCAACAGGGATTACCTAACTATGGCTACACCTTC.

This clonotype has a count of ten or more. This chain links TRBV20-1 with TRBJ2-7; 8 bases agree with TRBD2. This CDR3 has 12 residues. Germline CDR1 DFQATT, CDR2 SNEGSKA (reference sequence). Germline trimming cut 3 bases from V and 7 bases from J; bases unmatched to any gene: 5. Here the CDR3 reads CSASGRAGEQYF. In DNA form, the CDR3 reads TGCAGTGCTAGCGGGAGGGCCGGGGAGCAGTACTTC.

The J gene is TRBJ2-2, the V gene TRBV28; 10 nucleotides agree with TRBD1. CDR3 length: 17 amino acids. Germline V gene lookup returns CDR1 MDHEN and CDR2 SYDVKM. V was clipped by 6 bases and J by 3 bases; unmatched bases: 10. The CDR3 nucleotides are TGTGCCAGCAGGCATCGACAGGGGGCGTATGACACCGGGGAGCTGTTTTTT. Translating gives CASRHRQGAYDTGELFF.

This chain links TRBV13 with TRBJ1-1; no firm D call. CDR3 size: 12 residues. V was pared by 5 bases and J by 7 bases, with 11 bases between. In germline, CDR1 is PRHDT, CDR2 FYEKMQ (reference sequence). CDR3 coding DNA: TGTGCCAGCAGCAACGTCGGAGGTGAAGCTTTCTTT. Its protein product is CASSNVGGEAFF.

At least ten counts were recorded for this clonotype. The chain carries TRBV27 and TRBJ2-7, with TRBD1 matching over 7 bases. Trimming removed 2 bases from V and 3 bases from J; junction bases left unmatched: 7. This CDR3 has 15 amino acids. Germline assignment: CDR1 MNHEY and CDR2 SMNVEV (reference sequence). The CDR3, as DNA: TGTGCCAGCAGTTTACTCCCGGGACAGCACTACGAGCAGTACTTC. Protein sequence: CASSLLPGQHYEQYF.

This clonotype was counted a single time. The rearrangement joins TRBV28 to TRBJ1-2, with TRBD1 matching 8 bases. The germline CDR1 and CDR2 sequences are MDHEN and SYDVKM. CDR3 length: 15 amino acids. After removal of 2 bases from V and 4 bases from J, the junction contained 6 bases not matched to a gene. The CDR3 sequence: CASSLPGGAVYGYTF. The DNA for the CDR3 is TGTGCCAGCAGTTTACCAGGGGGCGCGGTCTATGGCTACACCTTC.

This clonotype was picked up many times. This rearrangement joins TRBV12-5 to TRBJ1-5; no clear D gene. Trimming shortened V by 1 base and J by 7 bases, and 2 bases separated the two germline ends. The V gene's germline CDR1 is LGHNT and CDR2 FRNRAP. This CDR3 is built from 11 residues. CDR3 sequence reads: CASGLEQPQHF. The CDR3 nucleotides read TGTGCTAGTGGTTTGGAGCAGCCCCAGCATTTT. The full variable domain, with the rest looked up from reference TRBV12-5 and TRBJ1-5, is DARVTQTPRHKVTEMGQEVTMRCQPILGHNTVFWYRQTMMQGLELLAYFRNRAPLDDSGMPKDRFSAEMPDATLATLKIQPSEPRDSAVYFCASGLEQPQHFGDGTRLSIL.

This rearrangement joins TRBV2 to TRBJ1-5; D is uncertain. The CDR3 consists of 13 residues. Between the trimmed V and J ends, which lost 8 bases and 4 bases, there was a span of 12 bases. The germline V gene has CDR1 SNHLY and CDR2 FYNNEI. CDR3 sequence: CASCGRRNQPQHF. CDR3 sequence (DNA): TGTGCCAGCTGTGGACGGAGAAATCAGCCCCAGCATTTT.

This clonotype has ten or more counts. The CDR3 here is CASSTSSTGRNEQYF. As DNA, the CDR3 is TGTGCCAGCAGCACCTCATCTACAGGGAGGAACGAGCAGTACTTC. The gene calls are TRBV9 and TRBJ2-7; tentatively, D is TRBD1 or TRBD2 (6 bases each). The germline V and J ends were trimmed by 4 bases and 5 bases, with 19 bases remaining between them. CDR1 and CDR2 from the germline V gene are SGDLS and YYNGEE. The CDR3 contains 15 residues.

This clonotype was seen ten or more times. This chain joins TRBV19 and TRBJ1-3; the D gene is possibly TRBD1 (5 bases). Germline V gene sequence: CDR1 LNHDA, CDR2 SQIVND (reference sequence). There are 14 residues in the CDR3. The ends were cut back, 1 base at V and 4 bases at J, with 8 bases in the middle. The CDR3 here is CASSIVAGGNTIYF. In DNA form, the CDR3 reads TGTGCCAGTAGTATAGTCGCAGGGGGAAACACCATATATTTT.

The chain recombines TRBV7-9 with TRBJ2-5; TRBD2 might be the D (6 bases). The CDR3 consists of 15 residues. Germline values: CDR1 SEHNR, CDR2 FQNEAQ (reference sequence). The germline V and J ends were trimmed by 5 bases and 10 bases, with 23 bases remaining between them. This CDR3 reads CASSTSGSPWGDQYF. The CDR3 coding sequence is TGTGCCAGCAGCACAAGCGGGTCCCCGTGGGGGGACCAGTACTTC.

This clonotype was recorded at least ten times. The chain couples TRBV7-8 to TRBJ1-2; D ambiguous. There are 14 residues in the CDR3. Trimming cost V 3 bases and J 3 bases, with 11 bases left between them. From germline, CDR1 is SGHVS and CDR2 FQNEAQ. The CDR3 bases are TGTGCCAGCAGCTTTCCCGGAAAGGACTATGGCTACACCTTC. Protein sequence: CASSFPGKDYGYTF.

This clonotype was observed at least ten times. The chain's CDR3 is CASSLANSGSLITGELFF. The CDR3 nucleotides read TGTGCCAGCAGCTTAGCGAATAGCGGGAGTCTAATTACCGGGGAGCTGTTTTTT. The chain carries TRBV7-8 and TRBJ2-2, with 9 bases fitting TRBD2. V lost 0 bases to trimming and J lost 5 bases; unmatched junction nucleotides: 10. The germline CDR1 and CDR2 sequences are SGHVS and FQNEAQ. The CDR3 runs to 18 residues.

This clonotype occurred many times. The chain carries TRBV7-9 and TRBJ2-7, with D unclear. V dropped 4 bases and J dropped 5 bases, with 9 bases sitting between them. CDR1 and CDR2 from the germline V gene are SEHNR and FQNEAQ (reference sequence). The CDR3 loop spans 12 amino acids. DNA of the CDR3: TGTGCCAGCAGCTCACTCAGAGACGAGCAGTACTTC. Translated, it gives CASSSLRDEQYF.

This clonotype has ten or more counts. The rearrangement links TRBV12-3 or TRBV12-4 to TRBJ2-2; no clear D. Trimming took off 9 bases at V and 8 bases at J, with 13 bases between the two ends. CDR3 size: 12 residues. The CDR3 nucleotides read TGTGCCAGTTGGGAAGGAACGGGGGAGCTGTTTTTT. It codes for CASWEGTGELFF.

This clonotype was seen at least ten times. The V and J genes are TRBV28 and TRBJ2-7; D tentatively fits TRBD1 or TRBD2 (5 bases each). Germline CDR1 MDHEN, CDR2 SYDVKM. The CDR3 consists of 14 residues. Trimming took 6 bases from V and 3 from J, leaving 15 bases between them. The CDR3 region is CASRGRDGLYEQYF. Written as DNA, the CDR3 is TGTGCCAGCAGGGGCAGGGACGGACTCTACGAGCAGTACTTC. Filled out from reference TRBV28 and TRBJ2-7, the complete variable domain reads DVKVTQSSRYLVKRTGEKVFLECVQDMDHENMFWYRQDPGLGLRLIYFSYDVKMKEKGDIPEGYSVSREKKERFSLILESASTNQTSMYLCASRGRDGLYEQYFGPGTRLTVT.